Each of the 14 T cell receptor beta chains below was sequenced from the same sample in a study of cytomegalovirus exposure and HLA in healthy donors. Vbeta (60) and Jbeta (13) primers were used in the PCR. Some clones are missing from TCRdb's copy, which holds only in-frame ones; the method was immunoSEQ multiplex PCR. The profile shows 110,000 to 150,000 clones, 65% to 80% of them singletons. Input material: PBMCs. Every receptor here comes from a woman younger than 45 in good health and CMV-seronegative.

The rearrangement joins TRBV6-1 to TRBJ2-3, with 8 bases matching TRBD2. V shed 2 bases, J shed 1 base, and the junction held 5 bases outside the gene matches. The germline V gene encodes CDR1 MNHNS and CDR2 SASEGT. The CDR3 runs to 16 residues. The CDR3 sequence: CASSEFGGGRTDTQYF. The CDR3 DNA follows: TGTGCCAGCAGTGAATTCGGCGGGGGGCGCACAGATACGCAGTATTTT.

Details on this clone: Other nucleotide sequences in the sample specify the same CDR3. The chain is built from TRBV5-1 and TRBJ2-1; D possibly corresponds to TRBD1 (5 bases). V was pared by 0 bases and J by 7 bases, with 14 bases between. The CDR3 has 15 amino acids. Germline loops: CDR1 SGHRS, CDR2 YFSETQ. The CDR3 here is CASSLGQGLGNEQFF. CDR3 sequence (DNA): TGCGCCAGCAGCTTGGGGCAGGGATTAGGAAATGAGCAGTTCTTC.

The V call is TRBV7-3, the J call TRBJ2-5, with 9 bases matching TRBD2. CDR3 length equals 15 residues. Germline V gives CDR1 SGHTA, CDR2 FQGTGA. Losses at the gene ends were 5 bases for V and 5 bases for J; bases not matched to a gene: 9. The CDR3 bases are TGTGCCAGCAGCCCCTTAGCGGGGGCGGGGGAGACCCAGTACTTC. Protein: CASSPLAGAGETQYF.

This chain links TRBV29-1 with TRBJ2-7; D is possibly TRBD2 (5 bases). Trimming took 4 bases from V and 4 from J, leaving 5 bases between them. Germline loops: CDR1 SQVTM, CDR2 ANQGSEA. There are 10 residues in the CDR3. The CDR3 loop is CSVGGYEQYF. DNA for the CDR3: TGCAGCGTTGGAGGGTACGAGCAGTACTTC.

The V and J genes are TRBV28 and TRBJ2-1; TRBD2 is a possible D gene (5 bases). The V end lost 3 bases, the J end lost 4 bases, and 7 bases lay between the germline ends. In germline, CDR1 is MDHEN, CDR2 SYDVKM. The CDR3 has 13 residues. Here the CDR3 DNA reads TGTGCCAGCAGTTTTAGGAGGTACAATGAGCAGTTCTTC. This gives the protein CASSFRRYNEQFF.

CDR3 protein: CASSQDRGYQPQHF. DNA of the CDR3: TGTGCCAGCAGCCAAGACAGGGGGTATCAGCCCCAGCATTTT. The rearrangement joins TRBV11-2 to TRBJ1-5; 9 bases fit TRBD1. There are 14 residues in the CDR3. The germline gives CDR1 SGHAT, CDR2 FQNNGV. The trim removed 5 bases at V and 5 bases at J, leaving 4 bases unmatched.

The chain recombines TRBV5-1 with TRBJ2-3, with D hard to call. The CDR3 extends over 14 amino acids. Germline values: CDR1 SGHRS, CDR2 YFSETQ. Trimming left V 0 bases short and J 4 bases short, with 9 bases between. The CDR3 nucleotides read TGCGCCAGCAGCTTGGGGTCTACAGCAGATACGCAGTATTTT. As protein: CASSLGSTADTQYF.

The rearrangement joins TRBV5-8 to TRBJ1-1; tentative D call: TRBD1 (6 bases). The CDR3 has 14 amino acids. V dropped 5 bases and J dropped 4 bases, with 15 bases sitting between them. CDR1 is SGHTS and CDR2 is YDEGEE in the germline V gene. The CDR3 coding sequence is TGTGCCAGCAGTGTACAGGGACCCGGCACTGAAGCTTTCTTT. The encoded protein is CASSVQGPGTEAFF.

The J gene is TRBJ1-2, the V gene TRBV18; weak D call: TRBD1 (5 bases). The V end was cut by 8 bases, the J end by 8 bases, with 24 bases between. The CDR3 is 15 amino acids. CDR1 and CDR2 (germline): KGHSH, LQKENI. CDR3 region: CASTATTGRVGGYTF. The CDR3 nucleotides are TGTGCCAGCACAGCGACCACGGGCAGGGTGGGCGGCTACACCTTC.

The chain uses TRBV9 and TRBJ2-1, with TRBD2 matching over 12 bases. Trimming cost V 4 bases and J 6 bases; bases outside gene matches: 14. The germline gives CDR1 SGDLS, CDR2 YYNGEE. The CDR3 length is 18 residues. The CDR3 DNA reads TGTGCCAGCAGCCCCGAAAAGGCGGGACTAGCGGGCCTCAATGAGCAGTTCTTC. It encodes CASSPEKAGLAGLNEQFF.

The gene calls are TRBV10-3 and TRBJ2-3; a weak D match, TRBD2 (6 bases). The CDR3 is 18 residues long. V shed 0 bases and J shed 2 bases, with 18 bases lying between them. Germline loops: CDR1 ENHRY, CDR2 SYGVKD. Here the CDR3 reads CAISESSGTSALTDTQYF. The DNA for the CDR3 is TGTGCCATCAGTGAGTCTTCCGGGACTTCGGCCCTCACAGATACGCAGTATTTT.

This sequence joins TRBV2 and TRBJ1-1; D perhaps matches TRBD1 (5 bases). V shed 8 bases and J shed 1 base, with 8 bases lying between them. CDR1 is SNHLY, CDR2 FYNNEI, per germline. The CDR3 is made up of 12 amino acids. CDR3 protein: CASLTGNTEAFF. The CDR3 bases are TGTGCCAGCTTAACAGGGAACACTGAAGCTTTCTTT.

V gene TRBV30 combines with J gene TRBJ2-7; no clear D. Trimming stripped 0 bases from V and 8 bases from J, with 14 bases between. Germline V gives CDR1 GTSNPN, CDR2 SVGIG (reference sequence). The CDR3 loop spans 13 amino acids. CDR3 protein: CAWSVPVRTQQYF. CDR3 sequence (DNA): TGTGCCTGGAGTGTACCTGTCAGAACGCAGCAGTACTTC.

The sample holds one count of this clone. The chain links TRBV5-4 to TRBJ2-5, with 15 bases lining up with TRBD2. Germline-derived CDR1 and CDR2 are SGHNT and YYREEE (reference sequence). CDR3 length equals 16 residues. V lost 4 bases to trimming and J lost 3 bases; unmatched junction nucleotides: 4. The CDR3 bases are TGTGCCAGCAGCCTCGGACTAGCGGGAGGGGAAGAGACCCAGTACTTC. Its translation: CASSLGLAGGEETQYF. Full variable domain (outside the CDR3, taken from reference TRBV5-4 and TRBJ2-5): ETGVTQSPTHLIKTRGQQVTLRCSSQSGHNTVSWYQQALGQGPQFIFQYYREEENGRGNFPPRFSGLQFPNYSSELNVNALELDDSALYLCASSLGLAGGEETQYFGPGTRLLVL.